This entry lists 5 T cell receptor beta chains sequenced from one sample in a study of blood T cell repertoires in COVID-19. The table came from immunoSEQ multiplex PCR; TCRdb's copy has only in-frame clones and leaves some out. The sample lists under 200,000 clones, approximately 81% seen once, with around 5.3% in the top ten. Sequencing used PBMCs or T cells enriched from blood (not recorded which). These TCRs come from a woman aged 40 to 49 with acute COVID-19.

There are a few counts of this clone. The J gene is TRBJ2-1, the V gene TRBV10-3, with 13 bases lining up with TRBD2. The ends lost 2 bases at V and 6 bases at J; junction bases unmatched: 7. The germline gives CDR1 ENHRY, CDR2 SYGVKD. The length of the CDR3 is 17 residues. The CDR3 DNA sequence: TGTGCCATCAGTGAGGGACAGCGGACTAGCGGGAGCAATGAGCAGTTCTTC. Protein: CAISEGQRTSGSNEQFF.

This chain uses TRBV7-8 with TRBJ1-2; TRBD1 matches at 9 bases. Germline CDR1 and CDR2: SGHVS and FQNEAQ. The CDR3 length is 14 residues. The ends lost 1 base at V and 8 bases at J; junction bases unmatched: 5. CDR3 DNA sequence: TGTGCCAGCAGCTTAGGACAGGGGGAAGGCGGCTACACCTTC. Protein product: CASSLGQGEGGYTF. The variable domain in full, completed from reference TRBV7-8 and TRBJ1-2, reads GAGVSQSPRYKVAKRGQDVALRCDPISGHVSLFWYQQALGQGPEFLTYFQNEAQLDKSGLPSDRFFAERPEGSVSTLKIQRTQQEDSAVYLCASSLGQGEGGYTFGSGTRLTVV.

The table lists this clone with a few counts. This rearrangement joins TRBV27 to TRBJ2-6; D is ambiguous. The CDR3 loop spans 15 amino acids. Germline CDR1 is MNHEY and CDR2 is SMNVEV (reference sequence). The V end lost 4 bases, the J end lost 1 base, and 8 bases lay between the germline ends. In DNA, the CDR3 is TGTGCCAGCAGTTCCAGGCTTTCTGGGGCCAACGTCCTGACTTTC. This translates into CASSSRLSGANVLTF.

The gene calls are TRBV5-1 and TRBJ1-1; D may be TRBD1 (6 bases). This CDR3 has 14 amino acids. Looked up from germline, CDR1 is SGHRS and CDR2 is YFSETQ. Trimming removed 1 base at V and 1 base at J, with 8 bases between. The CDR3 coding sequence is TGCGCCAGCAGCTTGTCGGGACAGAACACTGAAGCTTTCTTT. Amino acid sequence: CASSLSGQNTEAFF.

This chain connects TRBV15 to TRBJ1-6; TRBD1 matches 7 bases. V lost 1 base to trimming and J lost 7 bases; unmatched junction nucleotides: 4. The CDR3 runs to 15 residues. Germline lookup yields CDR1 LNHNV and CDR2 YYDKDF (reference sequence). The CDR3 bases are TGTGCCACCAGCAGAGTCGACAGGGCAAATTCACCCCTCCACTTT. Translating gives CATSRVDRANSPLHF.